This T cell receptor beta chain was captured in a study of T cell responses to AZD1222 COVID-19 vaccine (dated by TCRdb to 2020 to 2022). Describing the broader study: AZD1222 recipients given second doses at about 4 weeks or at about 12 weeks were pooled, since spike-specific TCR depth and breadth were not found to differ between the two schedules. TCR sequencing covered over 230 trial participants: 207 given two doses of AZD1222 and about 26 given two doses of MenACWY control vaccine. Trial participants were enrolled into age subgroups of 18-55, 56-69 and 70-plus years, which contained approximately 150, 28 and 58 TCR-sequenced participants, respectively.

With regard to this clone: It lacks a known antigen. Base qualities are not recorded, but no much larger clone differs from it by a single base.

The CDR3 regions of human TCRbeta chains were subjected to immunosequencing. Concerning the study's data processing: TCRs in the repertoires were compared against a reference library of SARS-CoV-2-specific TCRs that had been generated with the MIRA antigen-specificity platform. Breadth meant the fraction of unique TCRs that were SARS-CoV-2-associated, whereas depth meant the fraction of total T cells that were SARS-CoV-2-associated. Each spike-specific TCR was assigned to its reactive spike region and to a CD4 or CD8 class using the MIRA data. Log10-transformed breadth and depth values were compared by one-way ANOVA with Sidak's multiple comparisons tests. The table comes from immuneACCESS by way of TCRdb, which keeps in-frame sequences with V and J called. Part of the clones is missing from these tables; in studies checked, under half for an unresolved V gene and the rest for unknown reasons. V and J calls and clone size come straight from that table; D and trimming were deduced from the DNA. This sample holds fewer than 120,000 clones; around 92% were observed only once. The ten largest clones take up roughly 7.6% of the sample.

The time point tag for this specimen amounts to: baseline before first vaccination. Samples from vaccinated people were obtained from the UK trials COV001 and COV002, which included a single-blind randomized controlled phase 2/3 trial of AZD1222 (ChAdOx1 nCoV-19) in healthy adults. For TCRbeta chain sequencing, PBMC samples were collected from trial participants at day 0 and at day 28 after the second dose. Paper-wide results and their limitations: Only a handful of AZD1222 recipients were SARS-CoV-2 seropositive at baseline, limiting conclusions about previously exposed vaccinees. The 56-69-year group was small, and its depth increase did not reach significance, likely because of low power. No day 14 peak-response samples were available, so repertoires were characterized only after the peak T cell response. Most participants were white British and females outnumbered males, and the authors suggested that clonal diversity may have been underestimated. The whole spike protein was spanned by vaccine-associated CD4 TCRs, and dominant responses were seen in regions 160-218 and 743-854. Nearly half of unique spike-specific TCRs reportedly recognized epitopes outside regions mutated in the B.1.351 and B.1.1.7 variants. A significant rise in spike-specific TCR breadth and depth was observed after two AZD1222 doses relative to day 0 and relative to MenACWY recipients.

Material: peripheral blood, obtained on day 0 of AZD1222 vaccination. This sequence originates from an adult in good health.

The sequence in DNA is TGTGCCAGCAGCTTAGAGGGACTTTCCACTGAAGCTTTCTTT. It encodes CASSLEGLSTEAFF. Here the chain combines TRBV7-9 and TRBJ1-1, with TRBD1 perhaps the D gene, on 5 matching bases. From the cysteine through the phenylalanine, the CDR3 covers 14 amino acids. CDR3 DNA is the only sequence kept; it has 42 bases, read in frame from the first base. For CDR1 and CDR2, the germline V gene (reference sequence) lists SEHNR and FQNEAQ. V lost 1 base and J lost 4 bases; the stretch between them is 10 bases long. Extended through the reference TRBV7-9 and TRBJ1-1 proteins, this CDR3 yields the full variable domain: DTGVSQNPRHKITKRGQNVTFRCDPISEHNRLYWYRQTLGQGPEFLTYFQNEAQLEKSRLLSDRFSAERPKGSFSTLEIQRTEQGDSAMYLCASSLEGLSTEAFFGQGTRLTVV.